This T cell receptor beta chain was sequenced during a study of identifying expanded T cells in peripheral blood. Points from the study as a whole: Technical replicates showed around 1.2 changed clones; two weeks roughly 16; four weeks 19. Roughly two-week clone count variance significantly increased as total template count grew.

The data were produced by immunoSEQ multiplex PCR, yet TCRdb's version contains in-frame clones alone and is incomplete. This table holds 85,000 to 100,000 clones, 70% to 90% found once. From germline, CDR1 is SGHAT and CDR2 FQNNGV. The CDR3 has 15 amino acids. Trimming pared 4 bases from V and 9 bases from J, leaving 16 bases between. Healthy donors had no documented immune events, such as infections, while sampled. As concerns this clone: The antigen remains undetermined.

The sequence came from a person aged 18 to 70 in good health. Source material: blood. The rearrangement links TRBV11-2 to TRBJ1-6, with D hard to call. CDR3 in DNA: TGTGCCAGCAGCTGGACGGGAGGAGATCTTTCACCCCTCCACTTT. This gives the protein CASSWTGGDLSPLHF.